The clone carrying this TCR beta chain ranks as medium-sized. Its antigen is still unknown. Compared with germline, one end of the junction differs, possibly owing to a read error. The data stem from a study of TIL therapy for anti-PD-1-resistant metastatic lung cancer. Study conclusions and caveats: TIL cultures after expansion showed higher clonality and lower diversity than baseline tumor (median about 5.6% vs 31%). The cohort had more treatment-naive, never-smoker and oncogene-addicted patients than typical.

This was the immunoSEQ v3 assay. The repertoire was sequenced with immunoSEQ multiplex PCR; TCRdb's copy has only in-frame clones and lacks some. The sample carries approximately 9,400 clones, around three fifths recorded once. Documented time point: pre-treatment sample, taken before nivolumab and TIL therapy. Tumor tissue came from excised metastases, mostly pleural nodules or supraclavicular lymph nodes. Progressing patients received lymphodepletion, expanded TIL infusion and IL-2. The CDR3 covers 14 residues. Germline-derived CDR1 and CDR2 are SGHVS and FQNEAQ. The material was tumor tissue, obtained at baseline. The chain has TRBV7-8 and TRBJ1-1; tentative D call: TRBD1 (5 bases). This receptor was identified in a person aged 25 to 80 with non-small cell lung cancer. CDR3 nucleotides: TGTGCCAGCACCTTACTTCAGGGTAGCACTGAAGCTTTCTTT. Its protein product is CASTLLQGSTEAFF.